This is a list of T cell receptor beta chains from one sample in a study of shared T cell receptors in the human thymus. Method: immunoSEQ multiplex PCR; TCRdb's copy keeps in-frame clones and lacks some. The profile shows more than 550,000 clones, about 89% of them singletons. The same sample was also used in a study of human thymus T cells.

Sample: thymocytes. The receptor source for this set is a boy under two years old with a congenital heart defect. CDR3s include the opening cysteine and the closing phenylalanine or tryptophan. A D gene is named only where the DNA matches it firmly. Clone sizes are given selectively: once, few, many, or a class where the clone is expanded.

j_call,clone_size,d_call,v_call,cdr3_nt,cdr3_aa
TRBJ2-7,.,.,TRBV27,TGTGCCAGCAGCCACTATGGGAACAGGGCTCTCTACGAGCAGTACTTC,CASSHYGNRALYEQYF
TRBJ2-1,.,.,TRBV10-2,TGCGCCCCAGTAAAGGGTGGCGGGCCGTCCTACAATGAGCAGTTCTTC,CAPVKGGGPSYNEQFF
TRBJ1-1,.,.,TRBV27,TGTGCCAGCAGTTTATCCTCACGGGAGGAGACTGAAGCTTTCTTT,CASSLSSREETEAFF
TRBJ1-2,.,.,TRBV29-1,TGCAGCGCCCGGAATGGGGAGAATGGCTACACCTTC,CSARNGENGYTF
TRBJ1-2,.,TRBD1,TRBV4-3,TGCGCCAGCAGCCAAGATAGGGTGGGGGACAGGGTGAAATATGGCTACACCTTC,CASSQDRVGDRVKYGYTF
TRBJ1-1,.,TRBD1,TRBV9,TGTGCCAGCAGCGTAGGAGTCCCGGACAGGGGTCGAACTGAAGCTTTCTTT,CASSVGVPDRGRTEAFF
TRBJ2-7,.,TRBD1,TRBV5-5,TGTGCCAGCCGCCTAGATGGACAGGGGGCCAACACCTACGAGCAGTACTTC,CASRLDGQGANTYEQYF
TRBJ2-7,.,TRBD1,TRBV6-6,TGTGCCAGCAGTTACGGACAGGGGTCCTACGAGCAGTACTTC,CASSYGQGSYEQYF
TRBJ2-1,few,TRBD2,TRBV7-9,TGTGCCAGCAGCCAAAAGTCCTTGACTAGCGCTGTGATTGATGAGCAGTTCTTC,CASSQKSLTSAVIDEQFF
TRBJ1-1,few,.,TRBV14,TGTGCCAGCCGGGACACCCTATCCACTGAAGCTTTCTTT,CASRDTLSTEAFF
TRBJ2-2,.,.,TRBV5-1,TGCGCCAGCAGCTTAGACACGACAGCGAGGAACACCGGGGAGCTGTTTTTT,CASSLDTTARNTGELFF
TRBJ2-1,.,TRBD2,TRBV4-3,TGCGCCAGCAGCCAACGGTGGCGGACTAGCGGGAGTATAGACGGCAATGAGCAGTTCTTC,CASSQRWRTSGSIDGNEQFF
TRBJ2-2,.,.,TRBV5-1,TGCGCCAGCAGCTTGTACAGCAACACCGGGGAGCTGTTTTTT,CASSLYSNTGELFF
TRBJ2-1,.,TRBD1,TRBV5-4,TGTGCCAGCAGCACCTCAAGACAGGGGGCCCTCTACAATGAGCAGTTCTTC,CASSTSRQGALYNEQFF
TRBJ1-1,.,.,TRBV9,TGTGCCAGCAACCTACCGAGGGAACCCACTGAAGCTTTCTTT,CASNLPREPTEAFF
TRBJ2-3,.,TRBD1,TRBV6-6,TGTGCCAGCAGTATGGACAGGGGGCAACAGGATACGCAGTATTTT,CASSMDRGQQDTQYF
TRBJ2-7,.,.,TRBV7-3,TGTGCCAGCAGCCCCGGAGGGGCCAAAGTCCGGGAAGAGCAGTACTTC,CASSPGGAKVREEQYF
TRBJ2-2,.,.,TRBV4-3,TGCGCCAGCAGCCAAGATTTCGATCGGGGGTTGGACACCGGGGAGCTGTTTTTT,CASSQDFDRGLDTGELFF
TRBJ2-1,.,TRBD2,TRBV5-1,TGCGCCAGCAGCTACAGGACTAGCGGGGGCCCAAGCTCCTACAATGAGCAGTTCTTC,CASSYRTSGGPSSYNEQFF
TRBJ2-3,.,.,TRBV4-1,TGCGCCAGCAGCCAAGTGTTGATGACAGGCCATTGGGCAGATACGCAGTATTTT,CASSQVLMTGHWADTQYF
TRBJ2-3,.,TRBD2,TRBV5-6,TGTGCCAGCAGCCCCCGGGGGGGGCCACACGCCCTCACAGATACGCAGTATTTT,CASSPRGGPHALTDTQYF
TRBJ2-7,.,.,TRBV20-1,TGCAGTGCCAACCTCGGGGACGAGCAGTACTTC,CSANLGDEQYF
TRBJ2-7,.,TRBD1,TRBV29-1,TGCAGCGTTGTTGAACAGGGGGCGAGAGAGCAGTACTTC,CSVVEQGAREQYF
TRBJ2-1,.,TRBD2,TRBV27,TGTGCCAGCAGACACGGGCGCGGGAGCTCCTACAATGAGCAGTTCTTC,CASRHGRGSSYNEQFF
TRBJ1-5,.,TRBD1,TRBV15,TGTGCCACCAGCAGCCGGGACAGGGGTGTTTTTTATCAGCCCCAGCATTTT,CATSSRDRGVFYQPQHF
TRBJ2-7,.,TRBD1,TRBV27,TGTGCCAGCAGTCATGACAGGGGGCGAAGCAACGAGCAGTACTTC,CASSHDRGRSNEQYF
TRBJ2-5,.,TRBD2,TRBV19,TGTGCCAGTACGGGGGGAGAGACCCAGTACTTC,CASTGGETQYF
TRBJ1-5,.,.,TRBV6-6,TGTGCCAGCAGACCCCGACAGTTTAGCAATCAGCCCCAGCATTTT,CASRPRQFSNQPQHF
TRBJ2-3,.,TRBD2,TRBV2,TGTGCCAGCAGTCAAGCTAGCGGGAGGTTATCATTAACGAGCACAGATACGCAGTATTTT,CASSQASGRLSLTSTDTQYF
TRBJ2-1,.,.,TRBV4-3,TGCGCCAGCAGCCAACAGGGATCGAATGAGCAGTTCTTC,CASSQQGSNEQFF
TRBJ2-1,.,TRBD1,TRBV18,TGTGCCAGCTCCCCCGGTGACAGGGGACATGAGCAGTTCTTC,CASSPGDRGHEQFF
TRBJ1-4,.,TRBD1,TRBV28,TGTGCCAGCAGGCTCACAGGGGGCGCGGGAGTTGCAACTAATGAAAAACTGTTTTTT,CASRLTGGAGVATNEKLFF
TRBJ1-2,.,.,TRBV28,TGTGCCAGCAGTTTCTTACAGGTCTATGGCTACACCTTC,CASSFLQVYGYTF
TRBJ1-4,few,.,TRBV7-9,TGTGCCAGCAGCTTAGGAGGGAACGAAAAACTGTTTTTT,CASSLGGNEKLFF
TRBJ2-3,.,TRBD2,TRBV5-4,TGTGCCAGCAGCTCGGCCTCCGGGACTAGATGGGTAGGGACAGATACGCAGTATTTT,CASSSASGTRWVGTDTQYF
TRBJ2-7,.,TRBD1,TRBV15,TGTGCCACCAGCAGCCCCAAAAAGGACAGGGCTGAGCAGTACTTC,CATSSPKKDRAEQYF
TRBJ2-7,few,TRBD1,TRBV5-1,TGCGCCAGCAGCCCACGGGACAGGGAAAAAAACGAGCAGTACTTC,CASSPRDREKNEQYF
TRBJ2-7,.,.,TRBV5-1,TGCGCCAGCAGCTTGGTCCCATACGAGCAGTACTTC,CASSLVPYEQYF
TRBJ1-5,.,.,TRBV28,TGTGCCAGCAGCCAGCACCCTTTGGGGGCTCACGGCAATCAGCCCCAGCATTTT,CASSQHPLGAHGNQPQHF
TRBJ1-1,few,TRBD1,TRBV6-5,TGTGCCAGCAGTTACGGGACAGAGAACACTGAAGCTTTCTTT,CASSYGTENTEAFF
TRBJ1-2,.,TRBD1,TRBV29-1,TGCAGCGTCCGGGACAGTCATATGTGGGGCTACACCTTC,CSVRDSHMWGYTF
TRBJ1-2,.,TRBD1,TRBV29-1,TGCAGCGTTGAAGATAGCCCCAGGGGGACCGACTATGGCTACACCTTC,CSVEDSPRGTDYGYTF
TRBJ2-1,.,TRBD1,TRBV25-1,TGTGCCAGCAGTGAGGGACAGGGTGGAGGAAATGAGCAGTTCTTC,CASSEGQGGGNEQFF
TRBJ2-6,.,TRBD1,TRBV6-1,TGTGCCAGCAGGGAACAGGGGCGGTTGGGGGCCAACGTCCTGACTTTC,CASREQGRLGANVLTF
TRBJ1-5,once,.,TRBV4-3,TGCGCCAGCAGCCAAGACCTTTGCAATCAGCCCCAGCATTTT,CASSQDLCNQPQHF
TRBJ1-5,.,.,TRBV28,TGTGCCAGCAGTTTATACCCCCTTGAGCGGGGGCGAAATCAGCCCCAGCATTTT,CASSLYPLERGRNQPQHF
TRBJ1-3,.,TRBD1,TRBV10-3,TGTGCCATCAGTGAGTCTGGGGGTAGACAGGGACTCAACTCTGGAAACACCATATATTTT,CAISESGGRQGLNSGNTIYF
TRBJ2-1,.,TRBD1,TRBV28,TGTGCCAGCAGTCAAACAGGGGTCGAGGGGCTCTCTAACAATGAGCAGTTCTTC,CASSQTGVEGLSNNEQFF
TRBJ1-2,.,.,TRBV14,TGTGCCAGCAGCCAAGATATGCGGTATGGCTACACCTTC,CASSQDMRYGYTF
TRBJ2-2,.,.,TRBV7-9,TGTGCCAGCAGCTTAGTTTTGGACTTGACGAACACCGGGGAGCTGTTTTTT,CASSLVLDLTNTGELFF
TRBJ1-1,.,TRBD1,TRBV7-9,TGTGCCAGCAGCTTTTTGACAGGGGTGAGGACTGAAGCTTTCTTT,CASSFLTGVRTEAFF
TRBJ2-5,once,TRBD1,TRBV11-2,TGTGCCAGCAGCTCCTACAGGGGAGAGACCCAGTACTTC,CASSSYRGETQYF
TRBJ2-7,.,.,TRBV18,TGTGCCAGTAAGTCAGGGCCCAGCTGGGGTTACGAGCAGTACTTC,CASKSGPSWGYEQYF
TRBJ1-2,.,TRBD1,TRBV30,TGTGCCTGGAGTGCTATGGGGACAGGACCTTTGAACTATGGCTACACCTTC,CAWSAMGTGPLNYGYTF
TRBJ2-1,.,.,TRBV7-2,TGTGCCAGCAGCCCACTTCCTTACAATGAGCAGTTCTTC,CASSPLPYNEQFF